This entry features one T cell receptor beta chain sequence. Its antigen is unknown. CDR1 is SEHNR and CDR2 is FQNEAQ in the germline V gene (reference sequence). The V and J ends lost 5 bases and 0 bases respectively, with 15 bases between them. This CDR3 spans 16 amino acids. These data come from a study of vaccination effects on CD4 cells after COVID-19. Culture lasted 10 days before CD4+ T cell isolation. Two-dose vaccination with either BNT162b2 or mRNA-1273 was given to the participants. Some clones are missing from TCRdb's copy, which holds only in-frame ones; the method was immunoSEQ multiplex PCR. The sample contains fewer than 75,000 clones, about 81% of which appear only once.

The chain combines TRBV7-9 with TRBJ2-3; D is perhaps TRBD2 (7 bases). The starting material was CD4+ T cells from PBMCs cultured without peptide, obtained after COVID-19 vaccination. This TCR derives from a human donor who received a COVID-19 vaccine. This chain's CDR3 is CASSPTGGPSTDTQYF. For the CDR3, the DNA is TGTGCCAGCAGCCCCACGGGGGGCCCCAGCACAGATACGCAGTATTTT.